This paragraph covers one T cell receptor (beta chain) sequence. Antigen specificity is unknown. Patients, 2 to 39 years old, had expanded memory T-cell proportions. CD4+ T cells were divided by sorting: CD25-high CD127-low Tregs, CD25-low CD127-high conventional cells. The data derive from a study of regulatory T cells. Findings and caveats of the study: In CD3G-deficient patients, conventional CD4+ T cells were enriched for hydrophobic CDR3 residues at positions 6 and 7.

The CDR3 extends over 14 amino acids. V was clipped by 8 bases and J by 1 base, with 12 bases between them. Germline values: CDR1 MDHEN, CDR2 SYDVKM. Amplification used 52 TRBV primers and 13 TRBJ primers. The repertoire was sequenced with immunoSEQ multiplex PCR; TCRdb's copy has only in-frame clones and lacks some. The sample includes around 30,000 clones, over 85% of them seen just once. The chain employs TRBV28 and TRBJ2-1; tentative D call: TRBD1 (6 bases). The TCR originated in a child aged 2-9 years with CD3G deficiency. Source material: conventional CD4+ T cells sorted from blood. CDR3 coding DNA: TGTGCCAGCCTCCCCAGGGGTTCCTACAATGAGCAGTTCTTC. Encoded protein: CASLPRGSYNEQFF.